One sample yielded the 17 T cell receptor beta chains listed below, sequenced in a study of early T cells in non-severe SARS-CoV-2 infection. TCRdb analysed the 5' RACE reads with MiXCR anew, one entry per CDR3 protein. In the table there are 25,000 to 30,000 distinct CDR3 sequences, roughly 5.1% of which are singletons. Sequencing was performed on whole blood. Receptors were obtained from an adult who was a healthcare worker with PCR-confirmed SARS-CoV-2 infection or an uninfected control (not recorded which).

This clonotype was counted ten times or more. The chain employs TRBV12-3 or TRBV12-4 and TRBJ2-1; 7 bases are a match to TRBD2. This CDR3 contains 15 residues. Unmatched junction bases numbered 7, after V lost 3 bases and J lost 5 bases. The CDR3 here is CASSLYGGSHNEQFF. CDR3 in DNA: TGTGCCAGCAGTTTGTATGGCGGGAGCCACAATGAGCAGTTCTTC.

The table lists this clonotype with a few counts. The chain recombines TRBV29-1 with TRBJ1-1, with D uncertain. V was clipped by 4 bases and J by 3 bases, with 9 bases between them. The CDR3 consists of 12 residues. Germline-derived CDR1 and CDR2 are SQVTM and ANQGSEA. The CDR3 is CSVGGVYTEAFF. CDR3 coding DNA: TGCAGCGTTGGCGGGGTATACACTGAAGCTTTCTTT. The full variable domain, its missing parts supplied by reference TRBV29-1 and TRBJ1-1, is SAVISQKPSRDICQRGTSLTIQCQVDSQVTMMFWYRQQPGQSLTLIATANQGSEATYESGFVIDKFPISRPNLTFSTLTVSNMSPEDSSIYLCSVGGVYTEAFFGQGTRLTVV.

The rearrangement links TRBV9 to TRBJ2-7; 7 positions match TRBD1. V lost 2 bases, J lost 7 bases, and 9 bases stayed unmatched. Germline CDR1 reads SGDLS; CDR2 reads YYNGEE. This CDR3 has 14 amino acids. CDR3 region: CASSVVGQEPEQYF. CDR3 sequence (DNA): TGTGCCAGCAGCGTCGTTGGACAGGAGCCAGAGCAGTACTTC. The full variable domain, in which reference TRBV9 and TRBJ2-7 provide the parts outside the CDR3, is DSGVTQTPKHLITATGQRVTLRCSPRSGDLSVYWYQQSLDQGLQFLIQYYNGEERAKGNILERFSAQQFPDLHSELNLSSLELGDSALYFCASSVVGQEPEQYFGPGTRLTVT.

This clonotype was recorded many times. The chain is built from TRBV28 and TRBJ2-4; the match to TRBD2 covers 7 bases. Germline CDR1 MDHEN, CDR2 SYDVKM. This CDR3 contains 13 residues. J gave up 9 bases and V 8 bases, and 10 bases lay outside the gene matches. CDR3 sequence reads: CASYLSGEGIQYF. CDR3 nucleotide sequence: TGTGCCAGCTACCTTTCGGGGGAGGGCATTCAGTACTTC.

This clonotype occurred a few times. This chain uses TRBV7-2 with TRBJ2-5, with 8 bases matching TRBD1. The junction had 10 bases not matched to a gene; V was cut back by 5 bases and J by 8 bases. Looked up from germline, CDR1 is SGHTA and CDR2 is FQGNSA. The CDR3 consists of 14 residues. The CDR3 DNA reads TGTGCCAGCAGCCTTGACCCGGGACAGGTTACCCAGTACTTC. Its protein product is CASSLDPGQVTQYF. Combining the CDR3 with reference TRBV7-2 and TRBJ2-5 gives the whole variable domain GAGVSQSPSNKVTEKGKDVELRCDPISGHTALYWYRQSLGQGLEFLIYFQGNSAPDKSGLPSDRFSAERTGGSVSTLTIQRTQQEDSAVYLCASSLDPGQVTQYFGPGTRLLVL.

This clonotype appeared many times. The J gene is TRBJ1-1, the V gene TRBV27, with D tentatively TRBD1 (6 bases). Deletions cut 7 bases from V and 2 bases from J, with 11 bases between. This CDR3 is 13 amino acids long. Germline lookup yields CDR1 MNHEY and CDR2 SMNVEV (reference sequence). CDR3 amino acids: CASTLGGNTEAFF. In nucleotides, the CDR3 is TGTGCCAGCACCCTTGGGGGCAACACTGAAGCTTTCTTT.

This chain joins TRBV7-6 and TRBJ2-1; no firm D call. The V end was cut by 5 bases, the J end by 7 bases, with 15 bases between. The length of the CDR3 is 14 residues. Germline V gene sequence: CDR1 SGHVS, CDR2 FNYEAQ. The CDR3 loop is CASSPRTGRNEQFF. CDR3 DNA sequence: TGTGCCAGCAGCCCTCGGACCGGACGGAATGAGCAGTTCTTC.

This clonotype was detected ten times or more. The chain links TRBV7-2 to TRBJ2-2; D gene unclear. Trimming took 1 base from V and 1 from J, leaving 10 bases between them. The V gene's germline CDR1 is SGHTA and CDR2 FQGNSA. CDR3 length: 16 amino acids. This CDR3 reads CASSLVSALNTGELFF. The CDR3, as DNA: TGTGCCAGCAGCTTAGTATCGGCGTTGAACACCGGGGAGCTGTTTTTT.

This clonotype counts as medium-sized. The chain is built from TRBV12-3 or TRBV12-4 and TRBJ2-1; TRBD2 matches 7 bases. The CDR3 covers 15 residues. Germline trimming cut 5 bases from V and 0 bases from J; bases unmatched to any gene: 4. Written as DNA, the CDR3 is TGTGCCAGCAGTCGAGCGGGGTTCTCCTACAATGAGCAGTTCTTC. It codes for CASSRAGFSYNEQFF.

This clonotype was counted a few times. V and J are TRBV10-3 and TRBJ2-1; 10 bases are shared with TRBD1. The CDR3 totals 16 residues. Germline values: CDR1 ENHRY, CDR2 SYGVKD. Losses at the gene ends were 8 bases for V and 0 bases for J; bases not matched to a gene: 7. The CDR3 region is CAIGRDRGPSYNEQFF. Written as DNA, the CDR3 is TGTGCCATCGGCCGGGACAGGGGTCCCTCCTACAATGAGCAGTTCTTC.

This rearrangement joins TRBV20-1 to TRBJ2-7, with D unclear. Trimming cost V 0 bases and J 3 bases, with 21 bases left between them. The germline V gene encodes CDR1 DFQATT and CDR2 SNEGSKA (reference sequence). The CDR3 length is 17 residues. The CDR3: CSARDRWGVDGNYEQYF. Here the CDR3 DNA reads TGCAGTGCTAGAGATCGGTGGGGTGTGGACGGAAACTACGAGCAGTACTTC.

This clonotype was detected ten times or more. The CDR3 is CASSPGRPGGSYNEQFF. As DNA, the CDR3 is TGTGCCAGCTCACCCGGTAGGCCGGGAGGGTCCTACAATGAGCAGTTCTTC. This chain joins TRBV18 and TRBJ2-1, with TRBD2 matching over 8 bases. The CDR3 length is 17 residues. Germline trimming cut 3 bases from V and 1 base from J; bases unmatched to any gene: 8. Germline CDR1 is KGHSH and CDR2 is LQKENI.

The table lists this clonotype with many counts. The CDR3 DNA reads TGTGCCAGCAGTGAAGCGCTCGAGGGCGCGGGGACCCAGTACTTC. This encodes CASSEALEGAGTQYF. The V call is TRBV6-1, the J call TRBJ2-5; possibly TRBD2 for D (5 bases). The CDR3 totals 15 residues. Germline CDR1 reads MNHNS; CDR2 reads SASEGT. The V end lost 0 bases, the J end lost 7 bases, and 15 bases lay between the germline ends.

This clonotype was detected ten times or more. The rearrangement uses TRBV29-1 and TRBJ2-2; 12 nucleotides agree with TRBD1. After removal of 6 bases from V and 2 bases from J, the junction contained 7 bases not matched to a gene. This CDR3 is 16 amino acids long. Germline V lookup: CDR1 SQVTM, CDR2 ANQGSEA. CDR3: CSVGRDRGLNTGELFF. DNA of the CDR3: TGCAGCGTGGGGCGGGACAGGGGGCTTAACACCGGGGAGCTGTTTTTT.

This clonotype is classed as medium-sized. Here the CDR3 DNA reads TGTGCCAGCAGTACGAGGGACCCCAACAGAAAAGAGCAGTACTTC. Translation: CASSTRDPNRKEQYF. This sequence joins TRBV27 and TRBJ2-7; D is possibly TRBD1 or TRBD2 (5 bases each). Per germline, CDR1 MNHEY and CDR2 SMNVEV (reference sequence). CDR3 length: 15 residues. V dropped 5 bases and J dropped 7 bases, with 21 bases sitting between them.

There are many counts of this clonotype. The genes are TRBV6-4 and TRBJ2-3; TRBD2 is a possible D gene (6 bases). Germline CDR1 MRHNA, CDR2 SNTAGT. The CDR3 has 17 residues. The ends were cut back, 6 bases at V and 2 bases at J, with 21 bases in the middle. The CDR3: CASSLRGTKGLTDTQYF. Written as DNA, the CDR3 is TGTGCCAGCAGCCTCCGGGGGACGAAGGGTCTCACAGATACGCAGTATTTT.

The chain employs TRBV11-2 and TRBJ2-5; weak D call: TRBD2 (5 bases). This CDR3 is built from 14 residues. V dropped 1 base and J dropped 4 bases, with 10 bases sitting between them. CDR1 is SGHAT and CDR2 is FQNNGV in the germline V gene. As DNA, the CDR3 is TGTGCCAGCAGCTTAGGGGGTAGCGCAGAGACCCAGTACTTC. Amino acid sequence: CASSLGGSAETQYF.